Here is one T cell receptor (beta chain) with its context. The sample belongs to a study of PD-L1 blockade in urothelial cancer. For the study at large: Atezolizumab at 1,200 mg intravenously every 3 weeks was started by patients in the mid-2010s. Twenty-five of 29 patients were males with bladder-origin urothelial cancer. Between 0 and 3 prior chemotherapy regimens had been given to patients. Researchers looked at the blood 3 weeks (second dose) and 6 weeks after treatment began.

As for time point: pretreatment peripheral blood. Repertoires were generated with immunoSEQ multiplex PCR, while TCRdb's copy carries only in-frame clones and drops some. There are around 70,000 clones in the sample; roughly 90% occur only once, and 4.5% lies in the top ten. The CDR3 loop spans 16 amino acids. Trimming at V came to 3 bases and at J to 0 bases, leaving 3 bases not matched to a gene. The germline V gene encodes CDR1 SGHRS and CDR2 YFSETQ. The TCR comes from a man aged 70 or older with urothelial cancer. Sequenced here: PBMCs, sampled around atezolizumab (anti-PD-L1) treatment. V usage is TRBV5-1 and J usage is TRBJ2-2, with 9 bases identical to TRBD2. The CDR3 spells CASSSGLATNTGELFF. The CDR3, as DNA: TGCGCCAGCAGCTCTGGACTAGCGACGAACACCGGGGAGCTGTTTTTT.